The 2 T cell receptor beta chains below all came from one sample that was sequenced in a study of blood T cell repertoires in COVID-19. Some clones are missing from TCRdb's copy, which holds only in-frame ones; the method was immunoSEQ multiplex PCR. The data show under 350,000 clones, about nine tenths seen once. The specimen was PBMCs or T cells enriched from blood (not recorded which). The receptors shown here come from a man in his 60s who had recovered from COVID-19.

The chain couples TRBV7-2 to TRBJ1-2; maybe TRBD1 (6 bases). V shed 0 bases and J shed 4 bases, with 9 bases lying between them. The CDR3 has 14 residues. CDR1 is SGHTA, CDR2 FQGNSA, per germline. CDR3 in DNA: TGTGCCAGCAGCTTAGCGGGACAAGGCTATGGCTACACCTTC. Protein: CASSLAGQGYGYTF.

This chain connects TRBV18 to TRBJ2-7, with D possibly matching TRBD2 (6 bases). Trimming shortened V by 1 base and J by 0 bases, and 7 bases separated the two germline ends. The CDR3 spans 14 residues. Germline loops: CDR1 KGHSH, CDR2 LQKENI. CDR3 sequence reads: CASSPRLDSYEQYF. In nucleotides, the CDR3 is TGTGCCAGCTCACCACGACTAGACTCCTACGAGCAGTACTTC.